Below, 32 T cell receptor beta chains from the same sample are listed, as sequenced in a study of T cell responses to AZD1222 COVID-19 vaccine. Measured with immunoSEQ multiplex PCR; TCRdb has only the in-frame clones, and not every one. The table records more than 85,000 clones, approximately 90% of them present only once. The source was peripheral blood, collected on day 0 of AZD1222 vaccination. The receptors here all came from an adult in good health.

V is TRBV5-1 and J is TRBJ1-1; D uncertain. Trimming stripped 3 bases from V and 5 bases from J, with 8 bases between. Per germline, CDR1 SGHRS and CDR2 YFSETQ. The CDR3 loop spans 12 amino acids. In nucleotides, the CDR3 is TGCGCCAGCAGCTGGTACGGGACTGAAGCTTTCTTT. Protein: CASSWYGTEAFF.

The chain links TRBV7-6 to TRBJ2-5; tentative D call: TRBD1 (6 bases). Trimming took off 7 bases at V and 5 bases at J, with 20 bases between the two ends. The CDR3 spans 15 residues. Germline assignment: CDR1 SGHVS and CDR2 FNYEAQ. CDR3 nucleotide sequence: TGTGCCAGCACCCCAGGGGCGGCGGTAGGGGAGACCCAGTACTTC. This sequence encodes CASTPGAAVGETQYF. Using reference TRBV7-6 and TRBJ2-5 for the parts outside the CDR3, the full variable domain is GAGVSQSPRYKVTKRGQDVALRCDPISGHVSLYWYRQALGQGPEFLTYFNYEAQQDKSGLPNDRFSAERPEGSISTLTIQRTEQRDSAMYRCASTPGAAVGETQYFGPGTRLLVL.

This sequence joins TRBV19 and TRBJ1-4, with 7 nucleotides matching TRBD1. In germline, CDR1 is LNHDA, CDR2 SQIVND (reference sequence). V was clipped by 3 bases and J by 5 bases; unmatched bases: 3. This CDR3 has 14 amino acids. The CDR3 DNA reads TGTGCCAGTAGTATGGGGGACAGAAATGAAAAACTGTTTTTT. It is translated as CASSMGDRNEKLFF.

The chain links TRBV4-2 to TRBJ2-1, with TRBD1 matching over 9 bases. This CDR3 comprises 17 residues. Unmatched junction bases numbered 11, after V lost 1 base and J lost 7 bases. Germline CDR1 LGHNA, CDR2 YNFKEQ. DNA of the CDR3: TGTGCCAGCAGCCAAGCCGCCGGGACAGGGATCGGAAATGAGCAGTTCTTC. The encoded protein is CASSQAAGTGIGNEQFF.

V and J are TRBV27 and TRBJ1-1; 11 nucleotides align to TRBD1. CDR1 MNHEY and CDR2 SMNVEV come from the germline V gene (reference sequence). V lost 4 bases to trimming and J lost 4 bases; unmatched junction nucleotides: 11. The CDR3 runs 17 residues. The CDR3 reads CASSSYRTGGGITEAFF. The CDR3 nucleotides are TGTGCCAGCAGTTCATATCGGACAGGGGGCGGCATCACTGAAGCTTTCTTT.

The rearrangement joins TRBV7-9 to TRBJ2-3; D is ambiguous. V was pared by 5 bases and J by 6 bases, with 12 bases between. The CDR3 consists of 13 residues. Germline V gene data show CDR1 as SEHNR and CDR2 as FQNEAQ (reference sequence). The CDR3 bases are TGTGCCAGCAGCCTAGTGCCAGCGGATACGCAGTATTTT. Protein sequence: CASSLVPADTQYF. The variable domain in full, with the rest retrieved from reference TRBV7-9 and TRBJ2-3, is DTGVSQNPRHKITKRGQNVTFRCDPISEHNRLYWYRQTLGQGPEFLTYFQNEAQLEKSRLLSDRFSAERPKGSFSTLEIQRTEQGDSAMYLCASSLVPADTQYFGPGTRLTVL.

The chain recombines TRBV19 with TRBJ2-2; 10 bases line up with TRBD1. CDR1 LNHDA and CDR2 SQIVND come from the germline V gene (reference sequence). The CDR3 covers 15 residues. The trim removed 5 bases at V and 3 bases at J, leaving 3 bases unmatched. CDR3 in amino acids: CASSAGTGDTGELFF. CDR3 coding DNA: TGTGCCAGTAGTGCCGGGACAGGGGACACCGGGGAGCTGTTTTTT.

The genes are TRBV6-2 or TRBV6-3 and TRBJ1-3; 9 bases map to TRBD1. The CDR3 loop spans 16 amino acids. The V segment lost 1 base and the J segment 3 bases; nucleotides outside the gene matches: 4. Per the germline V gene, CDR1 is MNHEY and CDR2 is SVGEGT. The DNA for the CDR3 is TGTGCCAGCAGTTACTATGGACAGGGGAATGGAAACACCATATATTTT. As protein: CASSYYGQGNGNTIYF.

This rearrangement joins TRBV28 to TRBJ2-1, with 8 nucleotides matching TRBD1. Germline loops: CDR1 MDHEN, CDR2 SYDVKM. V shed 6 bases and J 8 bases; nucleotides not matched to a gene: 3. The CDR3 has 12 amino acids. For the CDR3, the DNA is TGTGCCAGCAGGATACAGGGGGATGAGCAGTTCTTC. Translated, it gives CASRIQGDEQFF.

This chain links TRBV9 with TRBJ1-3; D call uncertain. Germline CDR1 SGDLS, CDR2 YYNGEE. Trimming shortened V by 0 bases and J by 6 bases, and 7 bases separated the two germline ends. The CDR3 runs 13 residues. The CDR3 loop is CASSVGRENTIYF. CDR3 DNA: TGTGCCAGCAGCGTAGGACGGGAAAACACCATATATTTT.

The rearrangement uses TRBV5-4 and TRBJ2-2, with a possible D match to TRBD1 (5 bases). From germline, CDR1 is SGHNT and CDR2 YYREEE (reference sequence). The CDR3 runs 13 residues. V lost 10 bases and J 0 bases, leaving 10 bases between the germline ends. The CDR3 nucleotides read TGTGCCCCAGGGTCCGCGAACACCGGGGAGCTGTTTTTT. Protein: CAPGSANTGELFF.

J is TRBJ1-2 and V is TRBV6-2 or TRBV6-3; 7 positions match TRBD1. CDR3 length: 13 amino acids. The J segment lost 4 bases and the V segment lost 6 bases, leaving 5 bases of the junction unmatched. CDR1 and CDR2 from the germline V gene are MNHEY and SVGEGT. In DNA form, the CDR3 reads TGTGCCAGCAGCGAGACAGGGATCTATGGCTACACCTTC. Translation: CASSETGIYGYTF.

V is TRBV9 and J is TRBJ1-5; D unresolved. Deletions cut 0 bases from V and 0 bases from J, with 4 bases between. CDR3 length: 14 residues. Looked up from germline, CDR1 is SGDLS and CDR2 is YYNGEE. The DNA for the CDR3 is TGTGCCAGCAGCGTAGGAGATAGCAATCAGCCCCAGCATTTT. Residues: CASSVGDSNQPQHF.

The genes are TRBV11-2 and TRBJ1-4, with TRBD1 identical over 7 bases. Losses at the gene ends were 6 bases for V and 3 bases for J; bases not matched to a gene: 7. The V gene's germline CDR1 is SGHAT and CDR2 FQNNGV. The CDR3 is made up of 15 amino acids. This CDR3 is CASRGGDSPNEKLFF. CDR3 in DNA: TGTGCCAGCAGGGGGGGGGACAGCCCTAATGAAAAACTGTTTTTT.

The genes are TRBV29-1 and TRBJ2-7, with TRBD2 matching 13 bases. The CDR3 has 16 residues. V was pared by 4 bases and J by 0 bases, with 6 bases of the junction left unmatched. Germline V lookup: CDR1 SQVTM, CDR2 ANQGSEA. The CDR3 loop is CSVVGGTSGDSYEQYF. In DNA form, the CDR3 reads TGCAGCGTTGTGGGGGGGACTAGCGGGGACTCCTACGAGCAGTACTTC.

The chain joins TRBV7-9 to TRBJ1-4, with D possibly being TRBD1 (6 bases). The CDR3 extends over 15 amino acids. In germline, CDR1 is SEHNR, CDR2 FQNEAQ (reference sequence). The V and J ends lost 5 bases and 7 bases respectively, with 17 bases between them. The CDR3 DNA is TGTGCCAGCAGCCCGCGAGGGGGGTCGGGTGAAAAACTGTTTTTT. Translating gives CASSPRGGSGEKLFF.

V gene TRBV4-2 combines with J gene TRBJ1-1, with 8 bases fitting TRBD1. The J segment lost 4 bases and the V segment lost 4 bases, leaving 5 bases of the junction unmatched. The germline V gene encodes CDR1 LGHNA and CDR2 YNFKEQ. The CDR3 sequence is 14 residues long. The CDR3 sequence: CASSRPDRGTEAFF. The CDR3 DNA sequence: TGTGCCAGCAGCCGCCCAGACAGGGGCACTGAAGCTTTCTTT.

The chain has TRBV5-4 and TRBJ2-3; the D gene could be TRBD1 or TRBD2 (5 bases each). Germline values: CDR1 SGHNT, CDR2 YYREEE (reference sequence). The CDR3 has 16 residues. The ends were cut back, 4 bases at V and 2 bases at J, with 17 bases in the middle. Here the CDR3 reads CASSGGLRGSTDTQYF. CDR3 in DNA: TGTGCCAGCAGCGGGGGTCTCCGGGGATCCACAGATACGCAGTATTTT.

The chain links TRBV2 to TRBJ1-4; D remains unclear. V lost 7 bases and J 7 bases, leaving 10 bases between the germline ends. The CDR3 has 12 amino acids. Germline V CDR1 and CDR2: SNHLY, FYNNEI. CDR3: CASTFGGEKLFF. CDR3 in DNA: TGTGCCAGCACCTTTGGCGGTGAAAAACTGTTTTTT.

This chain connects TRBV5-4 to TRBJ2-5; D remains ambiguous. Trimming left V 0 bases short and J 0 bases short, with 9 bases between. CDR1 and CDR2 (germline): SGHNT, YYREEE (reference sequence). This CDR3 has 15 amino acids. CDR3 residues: CASSLAGVYQETQYF. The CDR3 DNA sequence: TGTGCCAGCAGCTTGGCCGGAGTATACCAAGAGACCCAGTACTTC. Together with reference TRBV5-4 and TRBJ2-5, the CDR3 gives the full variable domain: ETGVTQSPTHLIKTRGQQVTLRCSSQSGHNTVSWYQQALGQGPQFIFQYYREEENGRGNFPPRFSGLQFPNYSSELNVNALELDDSALYLCASSLAGVYQETQYFGPGTRLLVL.

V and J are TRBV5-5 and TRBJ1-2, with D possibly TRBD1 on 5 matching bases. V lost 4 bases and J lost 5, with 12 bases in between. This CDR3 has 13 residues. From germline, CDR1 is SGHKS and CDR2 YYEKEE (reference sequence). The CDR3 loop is CASSPGTLYGYTF. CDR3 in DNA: TGTGCCAGCAGCCCCGGGACCCTATATGGCTACACCTTC.

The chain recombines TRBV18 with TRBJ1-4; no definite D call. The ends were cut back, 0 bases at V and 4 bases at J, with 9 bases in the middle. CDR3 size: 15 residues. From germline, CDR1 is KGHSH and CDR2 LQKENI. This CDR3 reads CASSPPGRYNEKLFF. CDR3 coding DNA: TGTGCCAGCTCACCACCGGGCCGGTATAATGAAAAACTGTTTTTT.

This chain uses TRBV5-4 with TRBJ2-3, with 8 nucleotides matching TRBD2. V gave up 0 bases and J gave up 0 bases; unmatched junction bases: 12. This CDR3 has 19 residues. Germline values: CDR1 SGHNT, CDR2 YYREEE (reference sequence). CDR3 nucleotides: TGTGCCAGCAGCTTGGCCGTGATGGCGGGGGGAACTAGCACAGATACGCAGTATTTT. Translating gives CASSLAVMAGGTSTDTQYF. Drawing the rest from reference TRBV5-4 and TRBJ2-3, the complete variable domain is ETGVTQSPTHLIKTRGQQVTLRCSSQSGHNTVSWYQQALGQGPQFIFQYYREEENGRGNFPPRFSGLQFPNYSSELNVNALELDDSALYLCASSLAVMAGGTSTDTQYFGPGTRLTVL.

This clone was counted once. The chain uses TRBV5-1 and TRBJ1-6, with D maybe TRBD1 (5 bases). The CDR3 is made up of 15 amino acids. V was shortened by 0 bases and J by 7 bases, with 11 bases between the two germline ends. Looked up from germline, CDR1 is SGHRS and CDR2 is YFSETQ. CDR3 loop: CASSLGAGHNSPLHF. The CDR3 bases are TGCGCCAGCAGCTTGGGAGCAGGGCACAATTCACCCCTCCACTTT.

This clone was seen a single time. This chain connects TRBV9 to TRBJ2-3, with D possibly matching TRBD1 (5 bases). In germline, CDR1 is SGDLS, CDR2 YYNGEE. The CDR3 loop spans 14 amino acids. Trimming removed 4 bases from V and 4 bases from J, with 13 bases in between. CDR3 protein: CASSPQTAPDTQYF. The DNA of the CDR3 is TGTGCCAGCAGCCCTCAGACAGCCCCAGATACGCAGTATTTT.

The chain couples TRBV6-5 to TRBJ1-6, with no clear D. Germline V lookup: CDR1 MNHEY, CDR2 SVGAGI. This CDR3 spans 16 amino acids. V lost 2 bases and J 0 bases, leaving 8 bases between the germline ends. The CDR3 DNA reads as TGTGCCAGCAGTTACGAGAGGAGCTCCTATAATTCACCCCTCCACTTT. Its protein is CASSYERSSYNSPLHF.

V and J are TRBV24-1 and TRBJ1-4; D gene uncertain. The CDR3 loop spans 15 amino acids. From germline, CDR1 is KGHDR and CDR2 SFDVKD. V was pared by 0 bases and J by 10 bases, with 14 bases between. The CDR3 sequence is CATSDLSLLGRKLFF. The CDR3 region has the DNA TGTGCCACCAGTGATTTGAGCCTCCTGGGGAGAAAACTGTTTTTT.

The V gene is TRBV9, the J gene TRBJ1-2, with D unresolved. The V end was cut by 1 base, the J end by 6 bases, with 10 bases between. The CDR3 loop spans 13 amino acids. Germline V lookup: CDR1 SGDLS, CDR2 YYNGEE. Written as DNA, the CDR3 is TGTGCCAGCAGCGTATCCCCGAGTCATGGCTACACCTTC. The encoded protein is CASSVSPSHGYTF.

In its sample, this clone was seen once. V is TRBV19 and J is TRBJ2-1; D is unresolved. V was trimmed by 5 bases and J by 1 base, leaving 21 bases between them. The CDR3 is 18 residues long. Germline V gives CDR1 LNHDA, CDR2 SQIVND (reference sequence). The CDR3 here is CASSAPRSGLRSYNEQFF. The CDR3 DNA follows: TGTGCCAGTAGTGCTCCCCGCTCGGGTTTGAGGTCCTACAATGAGCAGTTCTTC. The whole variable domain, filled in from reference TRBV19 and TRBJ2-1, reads DGGITQSPKYLFRKEGQNVTLSCEQNLNHDAMYWYRQDPGQGLRLIYYSQIVNDFQKGDIAEGYSVSREKKESFPLTVTSAQKNPTAFYLCASSAPRSGLRSYNEQFFGPGTRLTVL.

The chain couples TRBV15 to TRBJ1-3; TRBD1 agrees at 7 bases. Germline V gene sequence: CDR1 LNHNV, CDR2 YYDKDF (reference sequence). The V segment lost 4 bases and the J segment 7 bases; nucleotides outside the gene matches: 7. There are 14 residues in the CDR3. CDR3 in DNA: TGTGCCACCAGCACCAGACAGGGTACCAACACCATATATTTT. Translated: CATSTRQGTNTIYF.

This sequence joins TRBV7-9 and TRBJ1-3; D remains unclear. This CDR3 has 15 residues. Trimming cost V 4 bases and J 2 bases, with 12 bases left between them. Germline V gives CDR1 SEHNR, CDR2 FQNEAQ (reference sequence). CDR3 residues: CASSSDRTAGNTIYF. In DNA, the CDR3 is TGTGCCAGCAGCTCAGACCGGACGGCTGGAAACACCATATATTTT.

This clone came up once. The CDR3 spells CASTPSPASQETQYF. CDR3 nucleotides: TGTGCCAGCACCCCCTCGCCAGCGAGCCAAGAGACCCAGTACTTC. The chain combines TRBV9 with TRBJ2-5; D gene unclear. Trimming cost V 6 bases and J 1 base, with 16 bases left between them. The CDR3 is made up of 15 amino acids. From germline, CDR1 is SGDLS and CDR2 YYNGEE.